This TCR beta chain was recorded in a study of identical twins. Study-wide results and caveats: Researchers reported weaker excess twin sharing in beta out-of-frame sequences.

Worth noting for this clonotype: Its antigen is not known.

Template switching created a universal primer site, and the cDNA included unique molecular identifiers. A single record per CDR3 protein comes from TCRdb applying MiXCR to the 5' RACE reads. This repertoire shows 500,000 to 600,000 distinct CDR3 sequences, less than 25% found once; its top ten account for about 0.91%. J lost 7 bases, V lost 0 bases, and 4 bases had no gene match. The CDR3 is 15 amino acids. Looked up from germline, CDR1 is SGHRS and CDR2 is YFSETQ. These data were likewise used in another study, on T cells expressing NK-cell markers.

The J gene is TRBJ2-4, the V gene TRBV5-1; 10 bases are shared with TRBD1. Sequencing was performed on CD4+ T cells sorted from blood. The source of this sequence is a young woman in good health. DNA for the CDR3: TGCGCCAGCAGCTTGGCGGGGACAGGGGAGAACATTCAGTACTTC. It translates to CASSLAGTGENIQYF.